Listed below are T cell receptor beta chains from one sample, sequenced in a study of shared clonotypes between healthy human individuals. Here immunoSEQ multiplex PCR was the method, and the copy in TCRdb shows in-frame clones only, minus some. The profile shows about 2.2 million clones, 93% of them singletons. What was sequenced was naive CD8+ T cells from PBMCs. The receptors were sampled from a man aged 18-30 years in good health. Some clones in this sample may be carry-over from other donors' samples. The CDR3 runs from the conserved cysteine through the conserved F or W. The D gene is left open where the match is weak. Clone size is not always given. Where it is, it says once, few, many or a class for expanded clones.

clone_size j_call v_call d_call cdr3_aa cdr3_nt
- TRBJ2-3 TRBV6-1 - CASSERGTSPVKGSQYF TGTGCCAGCAGTGAAAGGGGGACTTCCCCGGTTAAGGGTTCGCAGTATTTT
- TRBJ1-1 TRBV4-1 - CASSQDSDPGDTEAFF TGCGCCAGCAGCCAGGACAGTGATCCCGGGGACACTGAAGCTTTCTTT
once TRBJ1-1 TRBV19 - CASSNRQYEMNTEAFF TGTGCCAGTAGTAATAGACAGTACGAAATGAACACTGAAGCTTTCTTT
- TRBJ2-7 TRBV6-1 - CASSHPGRDSYEQYF TGTGCCAGCAGCCATCCAGGGAGGGACAGCTACGAGCAGTACTTC
- TRBJ2-3 TRBV4-2 - CASSQLQGLGADTQYF TGTGCCAGCAGCCAACTGCAGGGCCTCGGGGCAGATACGCAGTATTTT
- TRBJ1-4 TRBV7-9 TRBD1 CASSSGQATNEKLFF TGTGCCAGCAGCTCTGGACAGGCAACTAATGAAAAACTGTTTTTT
once TRBJ2-2 TRBV9 - CASSDRVAGSNTGELFF TGTGCCAGCAGCGACCGGGTTGCGGGAAGTAACACCGGGGAGCTGTTTTTT
- TRBJ1-5 TRBV28 - CASSLGSGVQPQHF TGTGCCAGCAGTTTAGGGTCTGGGGTTCAGCCCCAGCATTTT
- TRBJ1-2 TRBV29-1 - CSVEAQDSNYGYTF TGCAGCGTTGAGGCTCAGGACTCTAACTATGGCTACACCTTC
once TRBJ2-2 TRBV30 TRBD2 CAWQGETSGRITGELFF TGTGCCTGGCAAGGGGAGACTAGCGGGAGGATCACCGGGGAGCTGTTTTTT
- TRBJ1-6 TRBV5-4 TRBD1 CASSLGRGQSSPLHF TGTGCCAGCAGCTTGGGAAGGGGGCAGAGTTCACCCCTCCACTTT
once TRBJ2-7 TRBV5-6 - CASSDGVSYEQYF TGTGCCAGCAGTGACGGGGTATCCTACGAGCAGTACTTC
- TRBJ1-1 TRBV30 - CAWSLPGPLNTEAFF TGTGCCTGGAGTCTACCCGGGCCTTTGAACACTGAAGCTTTCTTT
- TRBJ2-3 TRBV7-8 TRBD2 CASSRVGAGGTDTQYF TGTGCCAGCAGCCGCGTAGGTGCGGGGGGCACAGATACGCAGTATTTT
- TRBJ1-3 TRBV9 TRBD1 CASSVEGRGGTGNTIYF TGTGCCAGCAGCGTAGAGGGTCGAGGGGGCACTGGAAACACCATATATTTT
- TRBJ1-1 TRBV7-6 TRBD1 CASSPRTGATTEAFF TGTGCCAGCAGCCCTCGGACAGGAGCTACCACTGAAGCTTTCTTT
- TRBJ2-7 TRBV4-2 - CASSQDPGFQYF TGTGCCAGCAGCCAAGATCCGGGATTTCAGTACTTC
- TRBJ2-7 TRBV11-2 - CASSTRDTSSYEQYF TGTGCCAGCAGCACCCGGGACACCAGCTCCTACGAGCAGTACTTC
- TRBJ2-2 TRBV27 - CASTQGSGGELFF TGTGCCAGCACCCAGGGATCGGGCGGGGAGCTGTTTTTT
- TRBJ2-7 TRBV9 TRBD2 CASSPSGNPYEQYF TGTGCCAGCAGCCCTAGCGGGAACCCCTACGAGCAGTACTTC
once TRBJ2-3 TRBV14 TRBD2 CASSQPGLAGPDTQYF TGTGCCAGCAGCCAGCCGGGACTAGCGGGACCAGATACGCAGTATTTT
- TRBJ2-7 TRBV9 TRBD1 CASSGMTGDEQYF TGTGCCAGCAGCGGGATGACAGGGGACGAGCAGTACTTC